The 15 T cell receptor beta chains below were found in one sample sequenced in a study of CD8 T cells in Susac syndrome. A quantity of roughly 0.5 to 1 ug RNA underwent reverse transcription using random hexamers. Using its own MiXCR run on the immunoSEQ multiplex PCR reads, TCRdb lists one record per CDR3 protein. Among 150,000 to 200,000 distinct CDR3 sequences listed, roughly 95% were seen once. Sequencing was carried out using CD8+ T cells from PBMCs. These receptors were obtained from a human donor with multiple sclerosis.

This clonotype was detected only once. The J gene is TRBJ2-1, the V gene TRBV2; D is possibly TRBD1 or TRBD2 (6 bases each). Germline assignment: CDR1 SNHLY and CDR2 FYNNEI. This CDR3 comprises 14 residues. V was pared by 5 bases and J by 10 bases, with 18 bases between. The DNA for the CDR3 is TGTGCCAGCAGTTTCCCTAGGGGGGCGCGCGAGCAGTTCTTC. It is translated as CASSFPRGAREQFF.

This chain uses TRBV13 with TRBJ2-7, with 9 bases lining up with TRBD1. The V segment lost 4 bases and the J segment 0 bases; nucleotides outside the gene matches: 7. Germline CDR1 is PRHDT and CDR2 is FYEKMQ (reference sequence). The CDR3 totals 16 residues. CDR3 amino acids: CASSSLGQGLSYEQYF. In DNA form, the CDR3 reads TGTGCCAGCAGCTCGCTGGGACAGGGCCTCTCCTACGAGCAGTACTTC.

CDR3 sequence (DNA): TGTGCCAGCAGCTTTTACGTCCAAGAGACCCAGTACTTC. It encodes CASSFYVQETQYF. The chain employs TRBV11-2 and TRBJ2-5; no clear D. The V end was cut by 3 bases, the J end by 1 base, with 6 bases between. The CDR3 sequence is 13 residues long. Germline CDR1 is SGHAT and CDR2 is FQNNGV.

The rearrangement joins TRBV20-1 to TRBJ1-4, with 7 bases identical to TRBD1. Germline V gene lookup returns CDR1 DFQATT and CDR2 SNEGSKA (reference sequence). V gave up 1 base and J gave up 7 bases; unmatched junction bases: 3. This CDR3 comprises 13 residues. The CDR3: CSARGRGSEKLFF. The CDR3 DNA follows: TGCAGTGCTAGAGGCAGGGGGAGTGAAAAACTGTTTTTT.

The chain links TRBV30 to TRBJ2-7; 7 bases align to TRBD1. Germline V gene lookup returns CDR1 GTSNPN and CDR2 SVGIG (reference sequence). The CDR3 totals 12 residues. The V segment lost 4 bases and the J segment 7 bases; nucleotides outside the gene matches: 7. The CDR3 sequence: CAWTGDSGEQYF. CDR3 DNA sequence: TGTGCCTGGACTGGGGACAGCGGAGAGCAGTACTTC.

The chain links TRBV20-1 to TRBJ1-2, with D tentatively TRBD1 (5 bases). Trimming cost V 5 bases and J 9 bases, with 10 bases left between them. This CDR3 has 10 amino acids. The germline CDR1 and CDR2 sequences are DFQATT and SNEGSKA (reference sequence). CDR3 sequence reads: CSAGSGRYTF. CDR3 nucleotides: TGCAGTGCTGGATCGGGGCGCTACACCTTC.

This clonotype was seen a single time. The V and J genes are TRBV4-2 and TRBJ2-2, with D perhaps TRBD2 (5 bases). With 6 bases removed from V and 2 bases from J, the gap between germline ends came to 10 bases. CDR1 LGHNA and CDR2 YNFKEQ come from the germline V gene. This CDR3 is built from 14 residues. CDR3 coding DNA: TGTGCCAGCAGTTCAGCGGAAAACACCGGGGAGCTGTTTTTT. This sequence encodes CASSSAENTGELFF.

The chain joins TRBV5-6 to TRBJ2-7; the match to TRBD2 covers 9 bases. J lost 5 bases, V lost 5 bases, and 2 bases had no gene match. In germline, CDR1 is SGHDT, CDR2 YYEEEE. This CDR3 comprises 12 residues. The CDR3 DNA reads TGTGCCAGCAGTGGACTAGCGAACGAGCAGTACTTC. Translation: CASSGLANEQYF.

The chain has TRBV7-9 and TRBJ2-7; no firm D call. Trimming took off 5 bases at V and 6 bases at J, with 20 bases between the two ends. The CDR3 loop spans 15 amino acids. The V gene's germline CDR1 is SEHNR and CDR2 FQNEAQ (reference sequence). The CDR3 nucleotides are TGTGCCAGCAGCCCGACCTGGGTGGAGATGGGCGAGCAGTACTTC. The encoded protein is CASSPTWVEMGEQYF. Combining the CDR3 with reference TRBV7-9 and TRBJ2-7 gives the whole variable domain DTGVSQNPRHKITKRGQNVTFRCDPISEHNRLYWYRQTLGQGPEFLTYFQNEAQLEKSRLLSDRFSAERPKGSFSTLEIQRTEQGDSAMYLCASSPTWVEMGEQYFGPGTRLTVT.

The genes are TRBV6-5 and TRBJ2-4, with 8 bases that match TRBD2. CDR1 MNHEY and CDR2 SVGAGI come from the germline V gene. V gave up 6 bases and J gave up 8 bases; unmatched junction bases: 6. This CDR3 is built from 13 residues. Here the CDR3 DNA reads TGTGCCAGCAGGCACCGGGAGGGCGACATTCAGTACTTC. Protein: CASRHREGDIQYF.

The chain links TRBV20-1 to TRBJ1-2; TRBD1 matches 8 bases. Germline trimming cut 5 bases from V and 4 bases from J; bases unmatched to any gene: 6. This CDR3 is built from 13 residues. Germline V gene sequence: CDR1 DFQATT, CDR2 SNEGSKA (reference sequence). The CDR3, as DNA: TGCAGTGCTTTACAGGGGGATAGCTATGGCTACACCTTC. This encodes CSALQGDSYGYTF.

The genes are TRBV5-6 and TRBJ1-1; 7 nucleotides align to TRBD1. The ends lost 7 bases at V and 5 bases at J; junction bases unmatched: 17. This CDR3 has 16 amino acids. CDR1 is SGHDT, CDR2 YYEEEE, per germline. The CDR3 region has the DNA TGTGCCAGCGAAGCTCTGGCAGGGGGACGAGGTACTGAAGCTTTCTTT. Translation gives CASEALAGGRGTEAFF.

This clonotype came up a few times. The V call is TRBV27, the J call TRBJ2-7; 11 bases align to TRBD2. Germline-derived CDR1 and CDR2 are MNHEY and SMNVEV (reference sequence). With V trimmed by 4 bases and J by 3 bases, 2 bases remained unmatched. CDR3 length equals 14 residues. The CDR3 DNA reads TGTGCCAGCAGTTATGGGACTAGCGGCTACGAGCAGTACTTC. Translation gives CASSYGTSGYEQYF.

This chain connects TRBV9 to TRBJ2-3, with D perhaps matching TRBD1 (6 bases). The V and J ends lost 4 bases and 2 bases respectively, with 8 bases between them. Per the germline V gene, CDR1 is SGDLS and CDR2 is YYNGEE. The CDR3 spans 13 residues. Here the CDR3 reads CASSPGATDTQYF. In nucleotides, the CDR3 is TGTGCCAGCAGCCCAGGGGCCACAGATACGCAGTATTTT.

The V gene is TRBV28, the J gene TRBJ2-2, with D perhaps TRBD1 (6 bases). Trimming removed 2 bases at V and 6 bases at J, with 19 bases between. The CDR3 extends over 17 amino acids. Germline CDR1 MDHEN, CDR2 SYDVKM. CDR3 DNA: TGTGCCAGCAGTTTAGTTGGGAACCCCAGGGGACCCGGGGAGCTGTTTTTT. It translates to CASSLVGNPRGPGELFF.